This entry features one T cell receptor beta chain sequence. The data stem from a study of blood T cell repertoires in COVID-19. Study-wide context: The cDNA or gDNA used as material had been derived from T cells, B-cell-depleted T cells, or PBMCs.

Profiled with immunoSEQ multiplex PCR; TCRdb holds only in-frame clones, not every one. The data show 100,000 to 150,000 clones, around 81% seen once. V was pared by 7 bases and J by 2 bases, with 1 base of the junction left unmatched. The CDR3 contains 12 residues. Germline V gene data show CDR1 as SQVTM and CDR2 as ANQGSEA. Material for sequencing was peripheral blood. The source is a man aged 55 to 70 with acute or convalescent COVID-19. The V and J genes are TRBV29-1 and TRBJ1-1; 10 nucleotides align to TRBD1. The CDR3 DNA reads as TGCAGCGGGACAGGGGGTAACACTGAAGCTTTCTTT. This translates into CSGTGGNTEAFF.